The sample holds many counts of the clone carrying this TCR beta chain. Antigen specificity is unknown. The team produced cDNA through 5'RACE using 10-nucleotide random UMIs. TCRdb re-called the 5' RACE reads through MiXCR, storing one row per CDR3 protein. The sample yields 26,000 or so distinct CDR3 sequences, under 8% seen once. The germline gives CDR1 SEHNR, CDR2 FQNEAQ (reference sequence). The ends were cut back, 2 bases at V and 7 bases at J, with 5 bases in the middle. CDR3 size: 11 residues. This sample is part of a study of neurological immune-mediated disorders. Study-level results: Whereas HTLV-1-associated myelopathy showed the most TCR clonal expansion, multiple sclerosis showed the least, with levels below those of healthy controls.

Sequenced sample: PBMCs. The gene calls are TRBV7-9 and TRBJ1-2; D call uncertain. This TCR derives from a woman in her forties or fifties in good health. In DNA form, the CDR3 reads TGTGCCAGCAGCTTAAAGGGTGGCTACACCTTC. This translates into CASSLKGGYTF.